The clone carrying this T cell receptor (beta chain) was seen many times. What it binds is unknown. The sample comes from a study of T cell repertoires in cytomegalovirus infection. Study details: The public TCR beta signatures pointed to both CMV infection and matching HLA type.

Via MiXCR, TCRdb re-called the reads, giving one row per CDR3 protein. The data show almost 500,000 distinct CDR3 sequences, with 11% seen just once and about 9.4% held by the top ten. Broader study findings: Within the response measured ex vivo, HLA-C-restricted CMV-specific TCR beta clonotypes were dominant. Carriers of CMV and the relevant HLA type were discriminated by public TCR beta frequency.

The CDR3 sequence is 14 residues long. V shed 3 bases and J 6 bases; nucleotides not matched to a gene: 5. Per the germline V gene, CDR1 is SQVTM and CDR2 is ANQGSEA. The sequence came from a human donor in good health (CMV status not recorded). Some clones in this sample may be carry-over from other donors' samples. Sequencing was carried out using PBMCs. The rearrangement uses TRBV29-1 and TRBJ2-5; 12 bases fit TRBD2. CDR3 bases: TGCAGCGTTGAGGGGACTAGCGGGTTAAAGACCCAGTACTTC. Its protein is CSVEGTSGLKTQYF.